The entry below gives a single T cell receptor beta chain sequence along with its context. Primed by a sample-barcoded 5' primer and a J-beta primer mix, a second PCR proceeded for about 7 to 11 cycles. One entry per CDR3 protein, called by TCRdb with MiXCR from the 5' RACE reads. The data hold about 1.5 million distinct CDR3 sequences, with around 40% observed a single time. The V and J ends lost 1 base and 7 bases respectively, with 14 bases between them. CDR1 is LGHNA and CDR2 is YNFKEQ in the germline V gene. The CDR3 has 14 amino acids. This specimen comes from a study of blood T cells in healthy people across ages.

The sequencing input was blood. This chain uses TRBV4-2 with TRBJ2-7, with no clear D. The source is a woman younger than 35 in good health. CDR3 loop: CASSQVSAYNEQYF. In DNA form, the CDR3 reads TGTGCCAGCAGCCAAGTGTCTGCCTACAATGAGCAGTACTTC.